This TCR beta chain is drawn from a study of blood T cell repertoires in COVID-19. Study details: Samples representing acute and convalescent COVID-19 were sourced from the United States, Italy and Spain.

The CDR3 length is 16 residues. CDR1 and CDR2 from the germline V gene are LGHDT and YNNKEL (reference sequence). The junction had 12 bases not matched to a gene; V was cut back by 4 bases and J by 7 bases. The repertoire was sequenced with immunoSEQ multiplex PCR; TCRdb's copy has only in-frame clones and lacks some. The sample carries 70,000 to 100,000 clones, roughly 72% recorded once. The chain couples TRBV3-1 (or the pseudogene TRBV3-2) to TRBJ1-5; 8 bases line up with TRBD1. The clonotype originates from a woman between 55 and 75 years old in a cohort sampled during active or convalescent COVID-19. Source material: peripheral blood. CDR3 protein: CASSREGTGGGQPQHF. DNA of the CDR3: TGTGCCAGCAGCCGGGAGGGCACAGGGGGAGGCCAGCCCCAGCATTTT.